This TCR beta chain was recorded in a study of monozygotic twins with inflammatory bowel disease. General study results and limits: Healthy twins showed more clonotype sharing with others than IBD patients, especially patients with disease activity.

Each donor gave 2.5 ml of peripheral blood. Whole blood supplied total RNA, and T cells were not sorted. The CDR3 has 12 amino acids. UMIs containing a 6-nucleotide sample barcode were added via template switching. TCRdb re-called the 5' RACE reads; every CDR3 protein appears as one record, without DNA. There are over 200,000 distinct CDR3 sequences in the sample, with around 7.6% held by the top ten. Regarding this clonotype: The antigen is unknown.

The origin of this receptor is a human donor with ulcerative colitis or Crohn's disease, or a healthy co-twin of an affected twin (not recorded which). The chain couples TRBV12-3 or TRBV12-4 to TRBJ2-5; TCRdb proposes TRBD1, but this gene call is untestable without DNA. Sequenced input: blood. The CDR3 loop is CASSEGGETQYF.